This TCR beta chain was obtained from a study of blood T cell repertoires in COVID-19. The length of the CDR3 is 15 residues. CDR1 is DFQATT, CDR2 SNEGSKA, per germline (reference sequence). Trimming took 3 bases from V and 4 from J; bases not matched to a gene: 9. The assay was immunoSEQ multiplex PCR, and TCRdb's table has in-frame clones only and misses some. The table has approximately 170,000 clones, about 74% seen once. The sequence was obtained from a woman aged 80 or over with acute or convalescent COVID-19. The sample consisted of peripheral blood. The V gene is TRBV20-1, the J gene TRBJ1-1; 9 bases map to TRBD1. CDR3 amino acids: CSASGGTGITTEAFF. CDR3 DNA sequence: TGCAGTGCTAGTGGGGGGACAGGGATTACCACTGAAGCTTTCTTT.